Below, one T cell receptor (beta chain) is given with its context. Germline CDR1 MNHEY, CDR2 SMNVEV (reference sequence). This CDR3 has 14 amino acids. V lost 3 bases and J lost 0, with 6 bases in between. TCRdb itself ran the 5' RACE reads through MiXCR, one entry per CDR3 protein. This table has around 250,000 distinct CDR3 sequences, roughly a third appearing once. This specimen belongs to a study of CD8 T cells in ankylosing spondylitis. The V gene is TRBV27, the J gene TRBJ2-1; possibly TRBD2 for D (5 bases). The sequencing input was blood, either unsorted or a sorted T cell fraction (not recorded which). The clonotype originates from a male donor with ankylosing spondylitis or in good health (not recorded which). CDR3 region: CASSFSVSYNEQFF. CDR3 coding DNA: TGTGCCAGCAGTTTTAGCGTCTCCTACAATGAGCAGTTCTTC.